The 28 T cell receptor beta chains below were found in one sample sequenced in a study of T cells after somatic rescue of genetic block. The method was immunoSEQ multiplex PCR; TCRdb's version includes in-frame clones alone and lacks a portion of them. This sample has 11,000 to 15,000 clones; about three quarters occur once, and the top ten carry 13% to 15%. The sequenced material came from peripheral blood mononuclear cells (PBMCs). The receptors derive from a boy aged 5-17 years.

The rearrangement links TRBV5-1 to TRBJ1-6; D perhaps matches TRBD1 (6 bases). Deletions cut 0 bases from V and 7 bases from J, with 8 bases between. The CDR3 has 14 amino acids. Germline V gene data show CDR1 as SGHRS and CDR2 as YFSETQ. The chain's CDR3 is CASSLGGGNSPLHF. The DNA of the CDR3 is TGCGCCAGCAGCTTGGGAGGGGGGAATTCACCCCTCCACTTT.

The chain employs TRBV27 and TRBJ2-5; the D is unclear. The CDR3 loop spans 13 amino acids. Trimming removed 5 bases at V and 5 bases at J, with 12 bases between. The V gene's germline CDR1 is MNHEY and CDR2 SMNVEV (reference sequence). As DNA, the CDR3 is TGTGCCAGCAGTCTCTCCAGAACGGAGACCCAGTACTTC. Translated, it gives CASSLSRTETQYF.

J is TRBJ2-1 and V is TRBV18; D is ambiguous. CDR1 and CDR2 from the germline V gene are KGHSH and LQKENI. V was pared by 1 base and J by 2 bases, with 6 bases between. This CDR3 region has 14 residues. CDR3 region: CASSPQITYNEQFF. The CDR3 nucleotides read TGTGCCAGCTCACCACAGATAACCTACAATGAGCAGTTCTTC.

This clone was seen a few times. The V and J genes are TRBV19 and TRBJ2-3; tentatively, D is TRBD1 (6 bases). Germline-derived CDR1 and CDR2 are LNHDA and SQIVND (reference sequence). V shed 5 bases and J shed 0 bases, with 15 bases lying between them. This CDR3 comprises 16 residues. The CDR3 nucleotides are TGTGCCAGTAGTGTGGGGGCAGTCCTTAGCACAGATACGCAGTATTTT. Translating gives CASSVGAVLSTDTQYF.

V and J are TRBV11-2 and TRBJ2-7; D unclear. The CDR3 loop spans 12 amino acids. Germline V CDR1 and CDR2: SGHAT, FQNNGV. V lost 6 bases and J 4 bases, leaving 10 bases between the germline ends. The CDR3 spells CASSLQLYEQYF. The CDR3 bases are TGTGCCAGCAGTCTACAGCTTTACGAGCAGTACTTC.

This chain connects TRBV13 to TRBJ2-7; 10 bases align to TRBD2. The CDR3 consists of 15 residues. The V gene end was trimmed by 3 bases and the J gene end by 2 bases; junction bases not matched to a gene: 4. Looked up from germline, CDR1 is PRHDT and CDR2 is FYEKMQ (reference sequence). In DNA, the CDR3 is TGTGCCAGCAGCTTTAGCGGGAGGCCCCCCTACGAGCAGTACTTC. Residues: CASSFSGRPPYEQYF.

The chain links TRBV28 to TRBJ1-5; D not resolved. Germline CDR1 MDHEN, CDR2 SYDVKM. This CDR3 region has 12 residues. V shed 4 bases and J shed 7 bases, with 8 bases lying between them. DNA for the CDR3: TGTGCCAGCAGTTCGACGGTCCAGCCCCAGCATTTT. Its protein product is CASSSTVQPQHF.

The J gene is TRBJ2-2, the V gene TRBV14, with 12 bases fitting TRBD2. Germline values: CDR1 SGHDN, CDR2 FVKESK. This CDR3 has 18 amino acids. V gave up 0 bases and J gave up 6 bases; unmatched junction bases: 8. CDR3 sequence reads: CASSQEGGLAGLAGELFF. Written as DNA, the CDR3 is TGTGCCAGCAGCCAAGAAGGGGGACTAGCGGGTCTGGCCGGGGAGCTGTTTTTT.

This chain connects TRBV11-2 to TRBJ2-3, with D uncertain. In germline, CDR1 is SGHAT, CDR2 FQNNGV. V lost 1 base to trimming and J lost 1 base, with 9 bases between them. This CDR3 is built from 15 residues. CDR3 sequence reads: CASSLVGSRTDTQYF. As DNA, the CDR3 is TGTGCCAGCAGCTTAGTCGGGTCACGCACAGATACGCAGTATTTT.

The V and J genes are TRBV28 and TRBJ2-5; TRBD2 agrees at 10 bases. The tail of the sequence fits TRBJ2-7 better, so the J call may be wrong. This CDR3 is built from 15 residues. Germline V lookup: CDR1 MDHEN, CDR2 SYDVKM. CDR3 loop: CASTTFTSGIYEQYF. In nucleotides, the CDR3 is TGTGCCAGCACCACCTTCACTAGCGGGATCTACGAGCAGTACTTC.

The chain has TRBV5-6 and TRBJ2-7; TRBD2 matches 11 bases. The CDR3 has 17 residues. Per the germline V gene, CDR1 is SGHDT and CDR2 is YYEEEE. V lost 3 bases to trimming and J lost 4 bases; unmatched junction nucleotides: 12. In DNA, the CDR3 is TGTGCCAGCAGCTCCTCCCTACTAGCGGGGGCATGGTACGAGCAGTACTTC. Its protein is CASSSSLLAGAWYEQYF.

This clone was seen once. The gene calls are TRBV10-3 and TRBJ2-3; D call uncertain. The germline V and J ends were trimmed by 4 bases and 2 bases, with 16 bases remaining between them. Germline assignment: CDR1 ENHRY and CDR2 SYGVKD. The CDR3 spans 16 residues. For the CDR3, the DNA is TGTGCCATCAGTGCCGTGGGCGGTATTCTCACAGATACGCAGTATTTT. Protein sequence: CAISAVGGILTDTQYF.

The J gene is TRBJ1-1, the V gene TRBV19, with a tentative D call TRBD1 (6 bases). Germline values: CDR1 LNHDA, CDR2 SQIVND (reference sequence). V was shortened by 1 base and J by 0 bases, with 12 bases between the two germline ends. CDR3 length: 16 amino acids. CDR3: CASSIGTAPMNTEAFF. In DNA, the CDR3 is TGTGCCAGTAGTATAGGGACAGCCCCCATGAACACTGAAGCTTTCTTT.

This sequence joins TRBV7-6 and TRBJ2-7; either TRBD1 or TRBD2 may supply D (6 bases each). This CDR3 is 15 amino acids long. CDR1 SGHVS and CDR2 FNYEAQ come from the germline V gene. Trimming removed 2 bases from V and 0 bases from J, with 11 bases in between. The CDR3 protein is CASSLRGESSYEQYF. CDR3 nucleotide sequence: TGTGCCAGCAGCTTAAGGGGGGAGTCCTCCTACGAGCAGTACTTC.

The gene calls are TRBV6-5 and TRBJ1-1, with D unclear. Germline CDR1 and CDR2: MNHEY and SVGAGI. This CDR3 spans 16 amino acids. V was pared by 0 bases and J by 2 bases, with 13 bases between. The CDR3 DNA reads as TGTGCCAGCAGTTACTCGAGCGCCGGCCAAAACACTGAAGCTTTCTTT. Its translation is CASSYSSAGQNTEAFF.

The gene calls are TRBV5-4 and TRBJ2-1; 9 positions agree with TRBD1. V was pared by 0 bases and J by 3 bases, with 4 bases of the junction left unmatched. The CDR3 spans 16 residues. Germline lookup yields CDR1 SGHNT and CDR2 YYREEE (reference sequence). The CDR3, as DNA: TGTGCCAGCAGCTTGGGGGACAGGGTCGGCTACAATGAGCAGTTCTTC. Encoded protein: CASSLGDRVGYNEQFF.

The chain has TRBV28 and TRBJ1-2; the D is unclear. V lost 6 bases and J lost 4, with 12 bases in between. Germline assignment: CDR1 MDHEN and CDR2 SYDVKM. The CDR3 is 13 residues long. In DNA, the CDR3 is TGTGCCAGCAGCTTGGAGGGTTTCTATGGCTACACCTTC. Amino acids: CASSLEGFYGYTF.

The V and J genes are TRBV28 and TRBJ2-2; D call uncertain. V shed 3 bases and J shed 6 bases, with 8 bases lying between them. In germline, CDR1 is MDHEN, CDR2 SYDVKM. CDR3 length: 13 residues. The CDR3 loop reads CASSFAGAGELFF. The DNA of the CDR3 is TGTGCCAGCAGTTTCGCCGGCGCCGGGGAGCTGTTTTTT.

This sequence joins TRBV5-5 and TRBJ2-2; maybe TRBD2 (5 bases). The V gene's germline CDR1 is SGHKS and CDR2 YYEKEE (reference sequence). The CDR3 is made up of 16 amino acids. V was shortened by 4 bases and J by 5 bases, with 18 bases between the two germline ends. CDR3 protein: CASSARTSAITGELFF. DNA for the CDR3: TGTGCCAGCAGCGCGCGGACTTCTGCGATTACCGGGGAGCTGTTTTTT.

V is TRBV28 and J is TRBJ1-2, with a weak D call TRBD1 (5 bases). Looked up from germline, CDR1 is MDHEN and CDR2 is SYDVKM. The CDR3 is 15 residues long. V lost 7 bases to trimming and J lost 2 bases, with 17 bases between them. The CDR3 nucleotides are TGTGCCAGCACGACAGCCCTCCCGGGCAACTATGGCTACACCTTC. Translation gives CASTTALPGNYGYTF.

The chain's CDR3 is CASKALPAGNNEQFF. The CDR3 region has the DNA TGTGCCAGTAAGGCCCTCCCAGCGGGGAACAATGAGCAGTTCTTC. V is TRBV19 and J is TRBJ2-1, with TRBD2 matching over 7 bases. The germline V gene has CDR1 LNHDA and CDR2 SQIVND (reference sequence). The V and J ends lost 7 bases and 5 bases, in that order; junction bases with no gene match: 11. The CDR3 is 15 residues long.

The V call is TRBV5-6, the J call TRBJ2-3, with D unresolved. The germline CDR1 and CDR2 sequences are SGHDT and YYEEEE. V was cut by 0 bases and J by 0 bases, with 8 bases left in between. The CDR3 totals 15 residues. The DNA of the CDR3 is TGTGCCAGCAGCTTGGGGTTACCTAGCACAGATACGCAGTATTTT. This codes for CASSLGLPSTDTQYF.

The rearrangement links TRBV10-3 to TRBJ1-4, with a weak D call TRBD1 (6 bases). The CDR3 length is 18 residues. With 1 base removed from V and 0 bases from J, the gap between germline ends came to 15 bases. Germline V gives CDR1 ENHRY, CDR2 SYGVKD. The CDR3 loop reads CAISEFSRRGSTNEKLFF. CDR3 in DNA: TGTGCCATCAGTGAGTTTTCGCGAAGGGGGTCAACTAATGAAAAACTGTTTTTT.

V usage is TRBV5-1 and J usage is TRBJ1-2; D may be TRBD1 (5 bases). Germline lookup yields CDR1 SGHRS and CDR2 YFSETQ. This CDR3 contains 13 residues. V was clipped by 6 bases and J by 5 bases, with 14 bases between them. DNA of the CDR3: TGCGCCAGCACCCCGGGACCTACTTATGGCTACACCTTC. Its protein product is CASTPGPTYGYTF.

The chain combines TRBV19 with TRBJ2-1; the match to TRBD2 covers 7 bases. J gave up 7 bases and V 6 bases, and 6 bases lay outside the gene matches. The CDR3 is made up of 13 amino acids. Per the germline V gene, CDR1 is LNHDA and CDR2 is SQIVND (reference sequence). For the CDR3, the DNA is TGTGCCAGTAGGTTGCAGGGAGGGAATGAGCAGTTCTTC. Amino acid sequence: CASRLQGGNEQFF.

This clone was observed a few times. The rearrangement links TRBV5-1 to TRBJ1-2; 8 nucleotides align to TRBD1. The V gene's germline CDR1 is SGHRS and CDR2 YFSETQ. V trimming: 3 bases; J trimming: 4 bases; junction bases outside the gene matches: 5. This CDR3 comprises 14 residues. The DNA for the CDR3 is TGCGCCAGCAGCTCCTTAGGACAGGGCTATGGCTACACCTTC. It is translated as CASSSLGQGYGYTF.

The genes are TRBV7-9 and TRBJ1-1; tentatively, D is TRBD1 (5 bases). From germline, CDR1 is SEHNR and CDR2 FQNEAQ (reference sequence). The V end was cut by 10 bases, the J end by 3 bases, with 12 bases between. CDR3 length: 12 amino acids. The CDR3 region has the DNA TGTGCCACCGGGACCACTCACACTGAAGCTTTCTTT. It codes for CATGTTHTEAFF.

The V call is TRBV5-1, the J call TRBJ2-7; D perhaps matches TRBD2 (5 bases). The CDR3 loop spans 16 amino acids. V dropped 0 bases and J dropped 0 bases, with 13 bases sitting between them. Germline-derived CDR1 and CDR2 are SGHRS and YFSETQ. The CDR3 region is CASSLVSVPYSYEQYF. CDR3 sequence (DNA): TGCGCCAGCAGCTTGGTTAGCGTCCCCTACTCCTACGAGCAGTACTTC.